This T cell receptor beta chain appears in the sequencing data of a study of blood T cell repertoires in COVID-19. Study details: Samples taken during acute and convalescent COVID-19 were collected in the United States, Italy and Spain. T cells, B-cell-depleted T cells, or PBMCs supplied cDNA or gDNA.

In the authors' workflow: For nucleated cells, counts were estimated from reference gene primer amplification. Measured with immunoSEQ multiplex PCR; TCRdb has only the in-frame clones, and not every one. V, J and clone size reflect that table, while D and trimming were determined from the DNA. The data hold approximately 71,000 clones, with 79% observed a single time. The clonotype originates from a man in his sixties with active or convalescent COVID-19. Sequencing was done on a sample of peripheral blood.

Here the CDR3 reads CASSLLGGGSTDTQYF. The CDR3 region has the DNA TGTGCCAGCAGTTTACTGGGCGGGGGGTCCACAGATACGCAGTATTTT. The chain uses TRBV27 and TRBJ2-3; 8 nucleotides align to TRBD2. This CDR3 has 16 residues. Germline CDR1 MNHEY, CDR2 SMNVEV (reference sequence). The ends lost 2 bases at V and 2 bases at J; junction bases unmatched: 6.